The 5 T cell receptor beta chains given below trace back to one sample, sequenced in a study of CD8 T cells in Susac syndrome. Reverse transcription of about 0.45 to 1 ug RNA used random hexamers. MiXCR, applied by TCRdb to the immunoSEQ multiplex PCR reads, yields one record per CDR3 protein. The profile shows under 200,000 distinct CDR3 sequences, approximately 96% of them singletons. The sample taken for sequencing was CD8+ T cells from PBMCs. Receptors were obtained from a human donor with multiple sclerosis.

This chain connects TRBV20-1 to TRBJ2-7; 7 bases fit TRBD2. The germline CDR1 and CDR2 sequences are DFQATT and SNEGSKA (reference sequence). This CDR3 region has 14 residues. V was clipped by 3 bases and J by 0 bases; unmatched bases: 5. The CDR3 DNA reads as TGCAGTGCTAGCTCCGGGACTAACTCCTACGAGCAGTACTTC. It codes for CSASSGTNSYEQYF.

The chain links TRBV15 to TRBJ2-1, with 8 bases that match TRBD2. CDR3 length: 16 residues. The germline V gene has CDR1 LNHNV and CDR2 YYDKDF (reference sequence). Trimming removed 1 base from V and 10 bases from J; junction bases left unmatched: 12. This CDR3 reads CATSRVPSGSSEEQFF. The CDR3 DNA sequence: TGTGCCACCAGCAGAGTTCCCAGCGGGAGCTCAGAGGAGCAGTTCTTC.

The rearrangement links TRBV6-5 to TRBJ2-7, with D unresolved. The CDR3 contains 15 residues. Germline-derived CDR1 and CDR2 are MNHEY and SVGAGI. V lost 0 bases and J 0 bases, leaving 9 bases between the germline ends. The CDR3 bases are TGTGCCAGCAGTTACTCTTCTGAGAGCTCCTACGAGCAGTACTTC. This codes for CASSYSSESSYEQYF.

The rearrangement links TRBV20-1 to TRBJ1-3, with D unresolved. The CDR3 is made up of 15 amino acids. CDR1 and CDR2 from the germline V gene are DFQATT and SNEGSKA (reference sequence). V was pared by 2 bases and J by 0 bases, with 11 bases between. The CDR3, as DNA: TGCAGTGCTAGACCTCTAACGACCTCTGGAAACACCATATATTTT. It encodes CSARPLTTSGNTIYF.

This clonotype was counted between two and nine times. The V call is TRBV7-9, the J call TRBJ2-1, with D possibly being TRBD1 or TRBD2 (5 bases each). The CDR3 covers 14 residues. Germline CDR1 reads SEHNR; CDR2 reads FQNEAQ (reference sequence). With 6 bases removed from V and 4 bases from J, the gap between germline ends came to 13 bases. Here the CDR3 DNA reads TGTGCCAGCAGTTTGGGACGGAGTTACAATGAGCAGTTCTTC. Translating gives CASSLGRSYNEQFF.